This note documents a single TCR beta chain sequence. Its antigen is currently unknown. The CDR3 length is 13 residues. The V end lost 2 bases, the J end lost 9 bases, and 12 bases lay between the germline ends. Germline lookup yields CDR1 SGHDT and CDR2 YYEEEE. The data derive from a study of graft-versus-host responses after intestinal transplantation. Study-level information: The whole recipient group had anti-thymocyte globulin induction followed by tacrolimus and steroids for around 3 years.

Profiled with immunoSEQ multiplex PCR; TCRdb holds only in-frame clones, not every one. Of some 140,000 clones listed, roughly 91% were seen once; the top ten hold approximately 0.2%. Study-level results: GvH clones surfaced in recipient marrow, some emerging earlier in ileum or blood.

Sequenced material: unstimulated CD4+ T cells sorted from spleen or lymph node cells, taken before intestinal transplant. The sequence came from a human donor who received an intestinal transplant. The chain carries TRBV5-6 and TRBJ1-5; D might be TRBD1 (6 bases). The DNA of the CDR3 is TGTGCCAGCAGCTTACTAGGACAGCCGCCCCAGCATTTT. Protein sequence: CASSLLGQPPQHF.